The following is a T cell receptor beta chain sequence with its context. The antigen remains undetermined. The data are from a study of shared clonotypes between healthy human individuals. Naive CD45RA+ and memory CD45RA-negative subsets were split from CD4+ cells. Using immunoSEQ multiplex PCR, the repertoire was profiled, and TCRdb retains in-frame clones only, with some absent. Found here are approximately 2.3 million clones, approximately 95% of them singletons; the top ten hold roughly 0.36%. The study, taken as a whole, reports: Deeper or shallower sequencing was expected to change how clonotypes are shared among donors.

The ends were cut back, 8 bases at V and 3 bases at J, with 8 bases in the middle. The length of the CDR3 is 12 residues. Germline V gives CDR1 MDHEN, CDR2 SYDVKM. The chain couples TRBV28 to TRBJ2-1; maybe TRBD2 (6 bases). Sequencing was carried out using naive CD4+ T cells from PBMCs. The subset: CD45RA+ positively selected. The receptor's source is a man aged 18 to 29 in good health. Some clones in this sample may be carry-over from other donors' samples. CDR3 sequence (DNA): TGTGCCAGCGGACTATTCTACAATGAGCAGTTCTTC. Translated, it gives CASGLFYNEQFF. Complete variable domain (other parts from reference TRBV28 and TRBJ2-1): DVKVTQSSRYLVKRTGEKVFLECVQDMDHENMFWYRQDPGLGLRLIYFSYDVKMKEKGDIPEGYSVSREKKERFSLILESASTNQTSMYLCASGLFYNEQFFGPGTRLTVL.